The 18 T cell receptor beta chains given below trace back to one sample, sequenced in a study of yellow fever vaccine responses in identical twins. TCRdb recomputed calls from the RT-PCR reads with MiXCR, one row per CDR3 protein. The sample has a few thousand distinct CDR3 sequences; 90% are singletons. The sample was T cells from blood (PBMCs), unsorted or a sorted subset (not recorded which), taken before or after yellow fever vaccination (not recorded which). The receptors were sampled from a female donor who received the yellow fever vaccine.

The gene calls are TRBV7-3 and TRBJ1-5; no clear D gene. Trimming pared 5 bases from V and 3 bases from J, leaving 11 bases between. Per the germline V gene, CDR1 is SGHTA and CDR2 is FQGTGA. The CDR3 loop spans 14 amino acids. CDR3 nucleotide sequence: TGTGCCAGCAGCAGGAGGTGGGACAATCAGCCCCAGCATTTT. Residues: CASSRRWDNQPQHF.

This clonotype was picked up one time. V usage is TRBV6-7 and J usage is TRBJ2-7, with 10 positions matching TRBD2. TRBV6-7 is annotated as an ORF whose role is uncertain. This CDR3 contains 17 residues. V shed 6 bases, J shed 3 bases, and the junction held 14 bases outside the gene matches. CDR3: CASSTGTSATYGYEQYF. As DNA, the CDR3 is TGTGCCAGCAGCACCGGGACTAGCGCTACCTATGGCTACGAGCAGTACTTC.

This chain links TRBV4-1 with TRBJ2-7, with TRBD1 matching over 7 bases. CDR3 length equals 14 residues. The germline gives CDR1 MGHRA, CDR2 YSYEKL. V trimming: 4 bases; J trimming: 1 base; junction bases outside the gene matches: 4. The DNA for the CDR3 is TGCGCCAGCAGCCGACAGGGAAGGTCCTACGAGCAGTACTTC. As protein: CASSRQGRSYEQYF.

This chain connects TRBV27 to TRBJ2-7; TRBD2 matches 13 bases. The CDR3 length is 16 residues. Germline values: CDR1 MNHEY, CDR2 SMNVEV (reference sequence). The DNA of the CDR3 is TGCACCAGCAGTTCCAGGACTAGCGGGGGTCCCTACGAGCAGTACGTC. The encoded protein is CTSSSRTSGGPYEQYV.

CDR3 in amino acids: CATSRDMLDHEQFF. CDR3 nucleotide sequence: TGTGCCACCAGCAGAGATATGCTAGATCATGAGCAGTTCTTC. V gene TRBV15 combines with J gene TRBJ2-1; D gene ambiguous. This CDR3 contains 14 residues. V lost 0 bases, J lost 8 bases, and 11 bases lay in between. In germline, CDR1 is LNHNV, CDR2 YYDKDF (reference sequence).

This rearrangement joins TRBV11-3 to TRBJ2-7; D gene unclear. Trimming left V 1 base short and J 2 bases short, with 3 bases between. Germline V gene lookup returns CDR1 SGHNT and CDR2 YENEEA. This CDR3 contains 12 residues. CDR3 in amino acids: CASSLVPYEQYF. CDR3 bases: TGTGCCAGCAGCTTAGTCCCCTACGAGCAGTACTTC.

The chain is built from TRBV2 and TRBJ1-1; D possibly corresponds to TRBD1 (5 bases). CDR1 SNHLY and CDR2 FYNNEI come from the germline V gene. Trimming took 10 bases from V and 9 from J, leaving 21 bases between them. The CDR3 has 13 amino acids. In DNA, the CDR3 is TGTGCCACCCCTCGAGGGGCCTCCCTCAAAGCTTTCTTT. Translated, it gives CATPRGASLKAFF.

The genes are TRBV4-1 and TRBJ2-1; 9 bases align to TRBD2. The CDR3 covers 15 residues. V shed 1 base and J 6 bases; nucleotides not matched to a gene: 4. The V gene's germline CDR1 is MGHRA and CDR2 YSYEKL. The CDR3 bases are TGCGCCAGCAGCCAAGTGACTAGCGGAAGCAATGAGCAGTTCTTC. Translated, it gives CASSQVTSGSNEQFF.

The chain has TRBV5-1 and TRBJ2-5; 10 nucleotides align to TRBD1. Per germline, CDR1 SGHRS and CDR2 YFSETQ. J was trimmed by 0 bases and V by 4 bases; bases with no gene match: 6. The length of the CDR3 is 16 residues. The CDR3 region has the DNA TGCGCCAGCAGCCAAGCGGGACAGGGGAACCAAGAGACCCAGTACTTC. It translates to CASSQAGQGNQETQYF.

The chain joins TRBV7-9 to TRBJ2-7, with TRBD2 matching over 14 bases. The ends lost 5 bases at V and 5 bases at J; junction bases unmatched: 11. Germline CDR1 is SEHNR and CDR2 is FQNEAQ (reference sequence). The CDR3 totals 17 residues. The CDR3, as DNA: TGTGCCAGCAGCCCTCGACTAGCGGGAGGGCCTCGAGACGAGCAGTACTTC. Protein sequence: CASSPRLAGGPRDEQYF.

CDR3 region: CASRKGQRNTEAFF. In DNA, the CDR3 is TGTGCCAGCAGGAAAGGACAGAGGAACACTGAAGCTTTCTTT. The chain uses TRBV21-1 and TRBJ1-1; the table calls TRBD1, which could not be checked here. TRBV21-1 is a known pseudogene. CDR3 size: 14 residues.

The chain carries TRBV29-1 and TRBJ1-2; D unclear. V lost 4 bases and J 0 bases, leaving 15 bases between the germline ends. This CDR3 is built from 15 residues. The germline gives CDR1 SQVTM, CDR2 ANQGSEA. The DNA for the CDR3 is TGCAGCGTTGTAAAATCAGGAGGAGCTAACTATGGCTACACCTTC. Its protein product is CSVVKSGGANYGYTF.

This sequence joins TRBV12-3 or TRBV12-4 and TRBJ2-1; 7 bases are a match to TRBD2. Trimming cost V 6 bases and J 5 bases; bases outside gene matches: 16. The CDR3 length is 17 residues. The CDR3 nucleotides read TGTGCCAGCAGGGGAGGAGCCGGGACTATTCCTAACAATGAGCAGTTCTTC. It translates to CASRGGAGTIPNNEQFF.

V gene TRBV18 combines with J gene TRBJ2-4; D possibly corresponds to TRBD1 (5 bases). The germline gives CDR1 KGHSH, CDR2 LQKENI. The CDR3 covers 14 residues. Trimming stripped 3 bases from V and 2 bases from J, with 8 bases between. CDR3 amino acids: CASSPRDTKNIQYF. CDR3 bases: TGTGCCAGCTCACCCAGGGATACCAAAAACATTCAGTACTTC.

This chain links TRBV28 with TRBJ2-1; TRBD2 is a possible D gene (6 bases). Per the germline V gene, CDR1 is MDHEN and CDR2 is SYDVKM. This CDR3 has 15 residues. Trimming took 11 bases from V and 1 from J, leaving 18 bases between them. CDR3 in amino acids: CAASASERSYNEQFF. In nucleotides, the CDR3 is TGTGCCGCCTCGGCTAGCGAGAGATCCTACAATGAGCAGTTCTTC. Using reference TRBV28 and TRBJ2-1 for the parts outside the CDR3, the full variable domain is DVKVTQSSRYLVKRTGEKVFLECVQDMDHENMFWYRQDPGLGLRLIYFSYDVKMKEKGDIPEGYSVSREKKERFSLILESASTNQTSMYLCAASASERSYNEQFFGPGTRLTVL.

The rearrangement joins TRBV7-9 to TRBJ1-1, with a weak D call TRBD1 (5 bases). The V end lost 6 bases, the J end lost 11 bases, and 13 bases lay between the germline ends. CDR3 size: 11 residues. Germline CDR1 is SEHNR and CDR2 is FQNEAQ (reference sequence). CDR3 sequence (DNA): TGTGCCAGCAGTCCACAGGACGCGGCTTTCTTT. Amino acids: CASSPQDAAFF.

The rearrangement joins TRBV11-1 to TRBJ2-7; a possible D gene is TRBD2 (5 bases). The length of the CDR3 is 15 residues. Trimming removed 2 bases from V and 0 bases from J, with 11 bases in between. Germline CDR1 reads SGHAT; CDR2 reads FQDESV (reference sequence). The CDR3 nucleotides are TGTGCCAGCAGCTTACCATTTGGAGGCTCCTACGAGCAGTACTTC. Protein: CASSLPFGGSYEQYF.

The V gene is TRBV7-9, the J gene TRBJ2-2; no clear D gene. The CDR3 runs to 13 residues. The V and J ends lost 8 bases and 4 bases respectively, with 11 bases between them. Looked up from germline, CDR1 is SEHNR and CDR2 is FQNEAQ (reference sequence). For the CDR3, the DNA is TGTGCCAGCTTCGCCCAGAGCACCGGGGAGCTGTTTTTT. Its translation is CASFAQSTGELFF.